This is a list of T cell receptor beta chains from one sample in a study of PD-1 blockade in mismatch repair-deficient tumors. The table came from immunoSEQ multiplex PCR; TCRdb's copy has only in-frame clones and leaves some out. Counted here are 90,000 to 130,000 clones, about three quarters occurring once; the ten biggest clones make up 4.7%. Source: peripheral blood, taken approximately 60 weeks after starting pembrolizumab. The source is an adult with mismatch repair-deficient cancer. CDR3s include the opening cysteine and the closing phenylalanine or tryptophan. The D gene is left open where the match is weak. Size is omitted from some rows. Given values are once, few, many or a class for expanded clones.

clone_size	v_call	d_call	j_call	cdr3_nt	cdr3_aa
-	TRBV11-3	-	TRBJ1-1	TGTGCCAGCAGCGTAAACCCCGCTGAAGCTTTCTTT	CASSVNPAEAFF
few	TRBV6-1	-	TRBJ2-7	TGTGCCAGCAGTGAAGTACACACCTACGAGCAGTACTTC	CASSEVHTYEQYF
-	TRBV5-1	TRBD2	TRBJ2-7	TGCGCCAGCAGCTTGGGTGCTAGCGGGAGGAACTACGAGCAGTACTTC	CASSLGASGRNYEQYF
-	TRBV19	TRBD1	TRBJ2-7	TGTGCCAGTAGTACCCAGGACAGGGATAAGCAGTACTTC	CASSTQDRDKQYF
-	TRBV7-8	-	TRBJ2-2	TGTGCCAGCAGCTTAATGGGAGTCGGCGGGGAGCTGTTTTTT	CASSLMGVGGELFF
-	TRBV7-8	TRBD2	TRBJ2-3	TGTGCCAGCAGCTTAGGAAGCGGGAAGAGCACAGATACGCAGTATTTT	CASSLGSGKSTDTQYF
few	TRBV6-5	-	TRBJ1-3	TGTGCCAGCAGCTCCGTTTACGGAAACACCATATATTTT	CASSSVYGNTIYF
-	TRBV7-9	TRBD2	TRBJ2-7	TGTGCCAGCAGCTTAGGGTCTAGCGGCTCCTACGAGCAGTACTTC	CASSLGSSGSYEQYF
-	TRBV6-5	-	TRBJ1-2	TGTGCCAGCAGTTCGGGCAGTACCCCGTCTGGCTACACCTTC	CASSSGSTPSGYTF
-	TRBV6-5	-	TRBJ1-1	TGTGCCAGCAGCCAGGGGCAGGGGACGGTCGCTTTCTTT	CASSQGQGTVAFF
few	TRBV7-2	TRBD2	TRBJ2-1	TGTGCCAGCAGCTTTGAAGCGGGGAGGCAGTTCTTC	CASSFEAGRQFF
-	TRBV7-9	TRBD1	TRBJ1-3	TGTGCCAGCAGCTCCCGACAGGGGGCCTTGAGAAACACCATATATTTT	CASSSRQGALRNTIYF
-	TRBV5-6	-	TRBJ2-7	TGTGCCAGCAGCCCGCCTTTCGTGGACGAGCAGTACTTC	CASSPPFVDEQYF
once	TRBV5-4	-	TRBJ2-7	TGTGCCAGCAGCTTGAGAGTACTATTTCACGAGCAGTACTTC	CASSLRVLFHEQYF
-	TRBV9	TRBD2	TRBJ2-1	TGTGCCAGCAGCGTAGATGTCGGGACTAGCGGGGATGAGCAGTTCTTC	CASSVDVGTSGDEQFF
-	TRBV6-5	-	TRBJ1-4	TGTGCCAGCAGGACAGGCGGGCGAGAAAAACTGTTTTTT	CASRTGGREKLFF
-	TRBV13	-	TRBJ1-5	TGTGCCAGCAGCTTAGGCAATCAGCCCCAGCATTTT	CASSLGNQPQHF
-	TRBV10-1	-	TRBJ2-7	TGCGCCAGCAGTGGCGGGTTCGGGGAATCTCTGGCGTACGAGCAGTACTTC	CASSGGFGESLAYEQYF
once	TRBV7-9	TRBD2	TRBJ2-1	TGTGCCAGCAGCCCAAGAGACCTAGCGGGAATCTACAATGAGCAGTTCTTC	CASSPRDLAGIYNEQFF
few	TRBV5-4	TRBD2	TRBJ2-7	TGTGCCAGCAGCTCTAGGACTAGCGGGCGGGGGCAGTACTTC	CASSSRTSGRGQYF
-	TRBV11-2	-	TRBJ2-7	TGTGCCAGCAGCTTTGGGCAGGGAAGCGAGCAGTACTTC	CASSFGQGSEQYF
few	TRBV27	-	TRBJ1-2	TGTGCCAGCAGTCCGCGCGACAGGCCAACACATGGCTACACCTTC	CASSPRDRPTHGYTF
-	TRBV7-2	-	TRBJ1-4	TGTGCCAGCAGCGGTGCCGCTGGGACTAATGAAAAACTGTTTTTT	CASSGAAGTNEKLFF
-	TRBV5-6	-	TRBJ1-1	TGTGCCAGCAGCAAGGAAATGAACACTGAAGCTTTCTTT	CASSKEMNTEAFF
-	TRBV6-5	-	TRBJ1-4	TGTGCCAGCAGTTCAGGGTCTACTAATGAAAAACTGTTTTTT	CASSSGSTNEKLFF
-	TRBV2	TRBD1	TRBJ2-5	TGTGCCAGCTGTACAGGGGGAGGAGAGACCCAGTACTTC	CASCTGGGETQYF
-	TRBV9	-	TRBJ2-1	TGTGCCAGCGGTGCGCTTTCCTACAATGAGCAGTTCTTC	CASGALSYNEQFF
few	TRBV6-5	TRBD2	TRBJ2-7	TGTGCCAGCAAACAGTCTGGCGGGAGCTACGAGCAGTACTTC	CASKQSGGSYEQYF
-	TRBV18	TRBD1	TRBJ2-7	TGTGCCAGCTCACGTTCCGGGACAGGGGGATTCTACGAGCAGTACTTC	CASSRSGTGGFYEQYF
-	TRBV18	TRBD1	TRBJ2-3	TGTGCCAGCTCACTTGCGGGACAGGTCACAGATACGCAGTATTTT	CASSLAGQVTDTQYF
-	TRBV18	TRBD1	TRBJ2-5	TGTGCCAGCTCACCCCGGACAGGGGGGGAGACCCAGTACTTC	CASSPRTGGETQYF
-	TRBV4-1	-	TRBJ2-1	TGCGCCAGCAGCCAAGACACTGGCACCGGTCGAGAGCAGTTCTTC	CASSQDTGTGREQFF
-	TRBV7-7	TRBD1	TRBJ2-4	TGTGCTAGCAGCCCTTGGGACAGCCAAATAGCCAAAAACATTCAGTACTTC	CASSPWDSQIAKNIQYF
once	TRBV6-4	-	TRBJ1-2	TGTGCCAGCAGTGACTCGATAAACACAGGGACGAGCGGCTACACCTTC	CASSDSINTGTSGYTF
-	TRBV4-2	-	TRBJ1-2	TGTGCCAGCAGCCAAGATTTAGAGGACTATGGCTACACCTTC	CASSQDLEDYGYTF
-	TRBV2	-	TRBJ2-7	TGTGCCAGCAGTGAGGACAGTGGGGTCTTCTACGAGCAGTACTTC	CASSEDSGVFYEQYF
-	TRBV11-3	-	TRBJ1-1	TGTGCCAGCAGCTTAGGAGGGAACACTGAAGCTTTCTTT	CASSLGGNTEAFF
few	TRBV7-9	-	TRBJ1-1	TGTGCCAGCAGTTCAAACCAGGGGGAAGCTTTCTTT	CASSSNQGEAFF
-	TRBV19	-	TRBJ1-5	TGTGCCCGCACTCAGGGTTTCCAGCCCCAGCATTTT	CARTQGFQPQHF